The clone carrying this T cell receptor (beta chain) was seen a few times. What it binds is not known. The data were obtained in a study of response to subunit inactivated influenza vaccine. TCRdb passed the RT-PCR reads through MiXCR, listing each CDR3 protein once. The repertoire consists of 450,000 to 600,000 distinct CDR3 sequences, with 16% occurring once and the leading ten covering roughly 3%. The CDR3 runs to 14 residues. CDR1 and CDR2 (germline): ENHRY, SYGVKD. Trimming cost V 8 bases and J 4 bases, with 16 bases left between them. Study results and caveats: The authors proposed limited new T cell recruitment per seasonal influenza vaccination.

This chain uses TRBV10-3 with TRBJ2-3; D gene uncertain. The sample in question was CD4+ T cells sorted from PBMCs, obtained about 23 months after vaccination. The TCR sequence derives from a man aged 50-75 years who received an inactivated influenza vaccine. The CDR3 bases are TGTGCCATCGGGAAAACAGAGTCCGCAGATACGCAGTATTTT. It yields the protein CAIGKTESADTQYF.